The 26 T cell receptor beta chains reported below all come from one sample, sequenced in a study of blood T cell repertoires in COVID-19. Clones were read by immunoSEQ multiplex PCR, and TCRdb kept only the in-frame ones, dropping some. The table records roughly 260,000 clones, approximately 83% of them present only once. The sample was PBMCs or T cells enriched from blood (not recorded which). The origin of the receptors is a woman aged 45 to 65 who had recovered from COVID-19.

The J gene is TRBJ1-1, the V gene TRBV2; 8 nucleotides match TRBD1. There are 14 residues in the CDR3. Germline loops: CDR1 SNHLY, CDR2 FYNNEI. V shed 5 bases and J 1 base; nucleotides not matched to a gene: 3. As DNA, the CDR3 is TGTGCCAGCAGTTACAGGGGGAGGAACACTGAAGCTTTCTTT. Encoded protein: CASSYRGRNTEAFF.

This chain joins TRBV2 and TRBJ1-5, with TRBD1 identical over 7 bases. Germline V lookup: CDR1 SNHLY, CDR2 FYNNEI. The J segment lost 12 bases and the V segment lost 8 bases, leaving 10 bases of the junction unmatched. The CDR3 contains 12 residues. The CDR3 protein is CASGDREEYQHF. Here the CDR3 DNA reads TGTGCCAGCGGAGACAGGGAAGAGTACCAGCATTTT.

CDR3 DNA: TGTGCCAGCAGTCGGGGGGGGTCCTCTGGAAACACCATATATTTT. It translates to CASSRGGSSGNTIYF. The chain uses TRBV28 and TRBJ1-3, with D perhaps matching TRBD1 (5 bases). Germline-derived CDR1 and CDR2 are MDHEN and SYDVKM. This CDR3 contains 15 residues. V lost 5 bases and J 0 bases, leaving 11 bases between the germline ends.

V and J are TRBV28 and TRBJ1-6; D not certain. The CDR3 runs 12 residues. V was shortened by 3 bases and J by 10 bases, with 7 bases between the two germline ends. Per germline, CDR1 MDHEN and CDR2 SYDVKM. The CDR3 protein is CASSFLLSPLHF. CDR3 bases: TGTGCCAGCAGTTTTTTACTCTCACCCCTCCACTTT.

V is TRBV2 and J is TRBJ1-1; D uncertain. Per germline, CDR1 SNHLY and CDR2 FYNNEI. V shed 3 bases and J shed 8 bases, with 13 bases lying between them. CDR3 length: 13 amino acids. DNA of the CDR3: TGTGCCAGCAGTGATGTCTGGGCTATCGAAGCTTTCTTT. Translated, it gives CASSDVWAIEAFF.

The chain is built from TRBV14 and TRBJ2-2; TRBD2 is a possible D gene (6 bases). Trimming shortened V by 1 base and J by 0 bases, and 12 bases separated the two germline ends. There are 17 residues in the CDR3. CDR1 is SGHDN, CDR2 FVKESK, per germline. The CDR3 loop reads CASSQVLGRSNTGELFF. DNA for the CDR3: TGTGCCAGCAGCCAAGTTTTGGGGAGGTCGAACACCGGGGAGCTGTTTTTT.

CDR3 DNA sequence: TGTGCCAGCAGCCCTCGACTAGCGGGAGGGCAGGAGACCCAGTACTTC. Its protein is CASSPRLAGGQETQYF. V gene TRBV7-2 combines with J gene TRBJ2-5; 14 bases are a match to TRBD2. The CDR3 spans 16 residues. Germline loops: CDR1 SGHTA, CDR2 FQGNSA. The ends lost 5 bases at V and 5 bases at J; junction bases unmatched: 7. Full variable domain (outside the CDR3, taken from reference TRBV7-2 and TRBJ2-5): GAGVSQSPSNKVTEKGKDVELRCDPISGHTALYWYRQSLGQGLEFLIYFQGNSAPDKSGLPSDRFSAERTGGSVSTLTIQRTQQEDSAVYLCASSPRLAGGQETQYFGPGTRLLVL.

The chain combines TRBV27 with TRBJ2-7; D remains unclear. V lost 0 bases to trimming and J lost 1 base, with 7 bases between them. This CDR3 contains 14 residues. CDR1 and CDR2 from the germline V gene are MNHEY and SMNVEV (reference sequence). Here the CDR3 DNA reads TGTGCCAGCAGTTTATCTTCCCAGTCCTACGAGCAGTACTTC. Its protein is CASSLSSQSYEQYF.

The V and J genes are TRBV7-9 and TRBJ2-3, with TRBD1 matching 9 bases. Trimming took 5 bases from V and 3 from J; bases not matched to a gene: 9. The V gene's germline CDR1 is SEHNR and CDR2 FQNEAQ (reference sequence). The CDR3 has 16 amino acids. The CDR3 DNA sequence: TGTGCCAGCAGCCACCTGATCGGACAGGGGACAGATACGCAGTATTTT. Encoded protein: CASSHLIGQGTDTQYF.

The V and J genes are TRBV28 and TRBJ2-2; D is undetermined. Looked up from germline, CDR1 is MDHEN and CDR2 is SYDVKM. The CDR3 is 13 residues long. Trimming stripped 6 bases from V and 3 bases from J, with 8 bases between. DNA for the CDR3: TGTGCCAGCAGCCGCCAGGACACCGGGGAGCTGTTTTTT. Protein product: CASSRQDTGELFF. Looking up the rest from reference TRBV28 and TRBJ2-2 gives the full variable domain: DVKVTQSSRYLVKRTGEKVFLECVQDMDHENMFWYRQDPGLGLRLIYFSYDVKMKEKGDIPEGYSVSREKKERFSLILESASTNQTSMYLCASSRQDTGELFFGEGSRLTVL.

The chain uses TRBV11-2 and TRBJ2-7, with D tentatively TRBD1 (6 bases). The CDR3 covers 14 residues. V shed 5 bases and J shed 1 base, with 12 bases lying between them. Germline loops: CDR1 SGHAT, CDR2 FQNNGV. CDR3 nucleotides: TGTGCCAGCAGCCAGGGGCGTGTTTCCTACGAGCAGTACTTC. It encodes CASSQGRVSYEQYF.

The chain employs TRBV12-3 or TRBV12-4 and TRBJ2-5; D possibly corresponds to TRBD2 (7 bases). V was cut by 1 base and J by 5 bases, with 8 bases left in between. The CDR3 contains 13 residues. The CDR3 reads CASSLEGGETQYF. Here the CDR3 DNA reads TGTGCCAGCAGTTTAGAGGGGGGGGAGACCCAGTACTTC.

This chain links TRBV28 with TRBJ2-5; a weak D match, TRBD1 (6 bases). The germline CDR1 and CDR2 sequences are MDHEN and SYDVKM. Trimming pared 3 bases from V and 4 bases from J, leaving 18 bases between. This CDR3 has 16 residues. This chain's CDR3 is CASSFRGRGDRETQYF. The CDR3 coding sequence is TGTGCCAGCAGTTTTAGGGGCAGGGGTGACCGAGAGACCCAGTACTTC.

This chain links TRBV5-5 with TRBJ2-6; no reliable D call. This CDR3 region has 16 residues. V lost 1 base, J lost 0 bases, and 8 bases lay in between. The germline V gene has CDR1 SGHKS and CDR2 YYEKEE (reference sequence). The CDR3: CASSLLLVSGANVLTF. For the CDR3, the DNA is TGTGCCAGCAGCTTGCTGTTAGTCTCTGGGGCCAACGTCCTGACTTTC. Complete variable domain (other parts from reference TRBV5-5 and TRBJ2-6): DAGVTQSPTHLIKTRGQQVTLRCSPISGHKSVSWYQQVLGQGPQFIFQYYEKEERGRGNFPDRFSARQFPNYSSELNVNALLLGDSALYLCASSLLLVSGANVLTFGAGSRLTVL.

The chain couples TRBV28 to TRBJ2-7; D may be TRBD2 (5 bases). Germline V CDR1 and CDR2: MDHEN, SYDVKM. V lost 2 bases to trimming and J lost 4 bases, with 12 bases between them. This CDR3 region has 14 residues. The CDR3 here is CASSLEGGLYEQYF. The CDR3, as DNA: TGTGCCAGCAGTTTAGAGGGTGGCTTATACGAGCAGTACTTC.

J is TRBJ1-3 and V is TRBV19; TRBD1 matches 8 bases. This CDR3 has 16 amino acids. Unmatched junction bases numbered 6, after V lost 5 bases and J lost 0 bases. The V gene's germline CDR1 is LNHDA and CDR2 SQIVND (reference sequence). This CDR3 is CASSRRQGRSGNTIYF. CDR3 coding DNA: TGTGCCAGTAGTCGCCGACAGGGGCGCTCTGGAAACACCATATATTTT.

The chain carries TRBV7-2 and TRBJ1-6; 9 bases fit TRBD1. Losses at the gene ends were 6 bases for V and 10 bases for J; bases not matched to a gene: 10. There are 15 residues in the CDR3. The V gene's germline CDR1 is SGHTA and CDR2 FQGNSA. DNA for the CDR3: TGTGCCAGCAGTCGACCCCGGGACAGGGTCTCACCCCTCCACTTT. It yields the protein CASSRPRDRVSPLHF. Filled out from reference TRBV7-2 and TRBJ1-6, the complete variable domain reads GAGVSQSPSNKVTEKGKDVELRCDPISGHTALYWYRQSLGQGLEFLIYFQGNSAPDKSGLPSDRFSAERTGGSVSTLTIQRTQQEDSAVYLCASSRPRDRVSPLHFGNGTRLTVT.

The chain is built from TRBV7-2 and TRBJ2-7; D unclear. V lost 2 bases, J lost 3 bases, and 8 bases lay in between. Germline V gene sequence: CDR1 SGHTA, CDR2 FQGNSA. The CDR3 extends over 13 amino acids. The CDR3 nucleotides read TGTGCCAGCAGCTTAAAAACAGACTACGAGCAGTACTTC. Translation: CASSLKTDYEQYF.

The chain combines TRBV21-1 with TRBJ1-2; TRBD1, the D gene given by the table, was not confirmed from the DNA. TRBV21-1 represents a pseudogene. The CDR3 spans 16 residues. In DNA, the CDR3 is TGTGCCAGCAGCAAAGAGCCGACAGGGGACGGCTATGGCTACACCTTC. Encoded protein: CASSKEPTGDGYGYTF.

The V gene is TRBV28, the J gene TRBJ2-1; D not certain. The CDR3 extends over 12 amino acids. V was cut by 5 bases and J by 2 bases, with 4 bases left in between. Germline V gives CDR1 MDHEN, CDR2 SYDVKM. Here the CDR3 DNA reads TGTGCCAGCAGTCTTACCTACAATGAGCAGTTCTTC. Amino acid sequence: CASSLTYNEQFF.

The chain joins TRBV5-1 to TRBJ1-6; D is unclear. Trimming stripped 0 bases from V and 6 bases from J, with 7 bases between. Looked up from germline, CDR1 is SGHRS and CDR2 is YFSETQ. CDR3 length equals 14 residues. The CDR3 bases are TGCGCCAGCAGCTTGGGGCTAGGTAATTCACCCCTCCACTTT. This gives the protein CASSLGLGNSPLHF.

CDR3 sequence (DNA): TGTGCCAGCAGCCCACCGACTAGCGGCCAAGAGACCCAGTACTTC. Translated, it gives CASSPPTSGQETQYF. The chain couples TRBV3-1 (or the pseudogene TRBV3-2) to TRBJ2-5; TRBD2 agrees at 9 bases. This CDR3 is 15 amino acids long. Losses at the gene ends were 4 bases for V and 1 base for J; bases not matched to a gene: 4. CDR1 is LGHDT and CDR2 is YNNKEL in the germline V gene (reference sequence).

A few counts support this clone. The chain recombines TRBV4-1 with TRBJ1-3; the D gene is possibly TRBD1 (6 bases). CDR3 size: 17 residues. Trimming left V 5 bases short and J 3 bases short, with 20 bases between. Germline V gene lookup returns CDR1 MGHRA and CDR2 YSYEKL. CDR3 sequence reads: CASSSQGRGRGGNTIYF. CDR3 DNA: TGCGCCAGCAGCTCACAGGGAAGGGGACGGGGTGGAAACACCATATATTTT.

This clone was recorded only once. The chain employs TRBV28 and TRBJ1-6; 9 nucleotides agree with TRBD1. This CDR3 spans 15 amino acids. V was clipped by 6 bases and J by 9 bases; unmatched bases: 9. Germline CDR1 reads MDHEN; CDR2 reads SYDVKM. Here the CDR3 reads CASSPSGTGTSPLHF. DNA of the CDR3: TGTGCCAGCAGCCCAAGCGGGACAGGGACTTCACCCCTCCACTTT.

The chain employs TRBV7-9 and TRBJ2-1; 15 bases match TRBD2. There are 18 residues in the CDR3. The germline CDR1 and CDR2 sequences are SEHNR and FQNEAQ (reference sequence). Trimming took 4 bases from V and 6 from J; bases not matched to a gene: 10. In nucleotides, the CDR3 is TGTGCCAGCAGCTCGAAAGGGACTAGCGGGAGGAAGGTCAATGAGCAGTTCTTC. This sequence encodes CASSSKGTSGRKVNEQFF.

This sequence joins TRBV2 and TRBJ1-5; no clear D gene. With 1 base removed from V and 3 bases from J, the gap between germline ends came to 7 bases. The CDR3 has 14 amino acids. The V gene's germline CDR1 is SNHLY and CDR2 FYNNEI. CDR3 sequence: CASSEGADNQPQHF. In DNA form, the CDR3 reads TGTGCCAGCAGTGAAGGGGCAGACAATCAGCCCCAGCATTTT.